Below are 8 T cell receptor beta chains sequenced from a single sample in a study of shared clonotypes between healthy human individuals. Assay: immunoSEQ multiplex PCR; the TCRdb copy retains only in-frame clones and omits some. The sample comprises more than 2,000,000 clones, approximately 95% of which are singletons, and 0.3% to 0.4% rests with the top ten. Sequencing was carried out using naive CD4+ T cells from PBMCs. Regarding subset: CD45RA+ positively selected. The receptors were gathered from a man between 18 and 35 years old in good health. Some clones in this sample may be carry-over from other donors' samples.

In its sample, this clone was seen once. The CDR3 reads CASSLRGAGFGYTF. CDR3 bases: TGTGCCAGCAGTTTAAGGGGGGCAGGCTTTGGCTACACCTTC. The chain employs TRBV28 and TRBJ1-2; possibly TRBD1 for D (6 bases). Germline V gene lookup returns CDR1 MDHEN and CDR2 SYDVKM. The CDR3 runs 14 residues. V dropped 2 bases and J dropped 7 bases, with 14 bases sitting between them.

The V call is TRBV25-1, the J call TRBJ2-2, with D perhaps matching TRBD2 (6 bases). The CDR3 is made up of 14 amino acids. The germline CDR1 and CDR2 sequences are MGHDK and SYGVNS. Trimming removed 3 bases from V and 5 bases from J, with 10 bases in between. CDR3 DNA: TGTGCCAGCAGTGATCCACGGGGGACCGGGGAGCTGTTTTTT. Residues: CASSDPRGTGELFF.

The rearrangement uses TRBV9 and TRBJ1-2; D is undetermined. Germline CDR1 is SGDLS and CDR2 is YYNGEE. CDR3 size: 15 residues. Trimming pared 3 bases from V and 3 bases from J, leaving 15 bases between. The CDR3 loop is CASSAAPRTHYGYTF. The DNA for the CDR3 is TGTGCCAGCAGCGCCGCGCCTCGCACTCACTATGGCTACACCTTC.

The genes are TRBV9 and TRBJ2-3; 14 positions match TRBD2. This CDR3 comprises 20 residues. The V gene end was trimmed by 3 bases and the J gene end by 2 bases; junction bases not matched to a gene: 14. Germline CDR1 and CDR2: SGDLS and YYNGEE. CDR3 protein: CASSGDGRLAGGPYTDTQYF. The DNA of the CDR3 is TGTGCCAGCAGCGGTGACGGGAGACTAGCGGGAGGGCCTTACACAGATACGCAGTATTTT.

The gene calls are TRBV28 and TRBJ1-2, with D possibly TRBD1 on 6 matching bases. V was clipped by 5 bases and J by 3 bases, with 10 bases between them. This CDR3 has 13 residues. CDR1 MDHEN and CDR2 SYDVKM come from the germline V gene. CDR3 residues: CASSNTGYYGYTF. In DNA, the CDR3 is TGTGCCAGCAGTAATACAGGGTACTATGGCTACACCTTC.

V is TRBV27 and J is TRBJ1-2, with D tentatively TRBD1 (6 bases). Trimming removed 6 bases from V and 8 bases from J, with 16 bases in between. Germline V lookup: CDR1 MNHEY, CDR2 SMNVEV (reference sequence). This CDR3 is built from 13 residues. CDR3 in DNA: TGTGCCAGCAGGGATACAGGGCAGGGAGGCTACACCTTC. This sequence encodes CASRDTGQGGYTF.

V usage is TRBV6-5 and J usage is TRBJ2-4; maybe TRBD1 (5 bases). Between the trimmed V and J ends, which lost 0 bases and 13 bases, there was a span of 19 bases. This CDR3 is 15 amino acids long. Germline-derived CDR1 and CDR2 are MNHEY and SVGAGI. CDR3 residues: CASSYSGPGMDMQYF. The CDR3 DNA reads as TGTGCCAGCAGTTACTCAGGACCAGGGATGGATATGCAGTACTTC.

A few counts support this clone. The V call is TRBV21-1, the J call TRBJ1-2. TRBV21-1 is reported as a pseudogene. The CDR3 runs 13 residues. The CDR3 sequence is CASSKESNYGYTF. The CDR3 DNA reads TGTGCCAGCAGCAAAGAGTCGAACTATGGCTACACCTTC.